This T cell receptor (beta chain) was sequenced for a study of a mutant IDH1 vaccine in newly diagnosed glioma. Whole-study context: Treated patients had a mean age of about 38 years and an approximately 62% male, around 38% female split. Radiotherapy, temozolomide, or both had been given previously, and both were given to most.

This clone has just a few counts. No antigen is known for it. The germline gives CDR1 LNHDA, CDR2 SQIVND (reference sequence). V lost 6 bases, J lost 3 bases, and 15 bases lay in between. The CDR3 length is 15 residues. Noted time point: week 35, safety follow-up. One vaccine dose held 300 ug of mutant IDH1 20-mer peptide and came with topical imiquimod. Administration of eight vaccinations to patients took place in weeks 1, 3, 5, 7, 11, 15, 19, 23. Generated by immunoSEQ multiplex PCR, the TCRdb table keeps only in-frame clones and is missing some. Here the sample spans 60,000 or so clones, roughly 80% being singletons.

The chain employs TRBV19 and TRBJ1-5; the D is unclear. This receptor was taken from a man aged 30 to 45 with glioma. The sample consisted of PBMCs, taken from a glioma patient whose treatment included an IDH1 peptide vaccine. CDR3 sequence (DNA): TGTGCCAGTAGCCCCGAGGGCAGATTCAATCAGCCCCAGCATTTT. Translated: CASSPEGRFNQPQHF.